These T cell receptor beta chains were read from a single sample in a study of radiotherapy plus CTLA-4 blockade in lung cancer. Repertoires were generated with immunoSEQ multiplex PCR, while TCRdb's copy carries only in-frame clones and drops some. The data show about 62,000 clones, with about 80% seen just once and approximately 4.5% held by the top ten. Sequencing used peripheral blood, obtained from a patient treated with radiotherapy plus ipilimumab. The receptors come from a human donor with non-small cell lung cancer who had a complete response to radiotherapy plus ipilimumab. Each CDR3 is given with its conserved first and last residue. The D gene is left open where the match is weak. The listing skips clone size in some rows; elsewhere it reads once, few, many or a size class.

d_call	v_call	clone_size	j_call	cdr3_nt	cdr3_aa
TRBD1	TRBV15	.	TRBJ2-1	TGTGCCACCAGGGGACAGTCTTTTGATGAGCAGTTCTTC	CATRGQSFDEQFF
.	TRBV14	.	TRBJ2-2	TGTGCCAGCAGCCAAGGGGGCCCCTACAGGGATACGGGAACCGGGGAGCTGTTTTTT	CASSQGGPYRDTGTGELFF
TRBD1	TRBV30	.	TRBJ1-6	TGTGCCTGGACCCCTGGGACAGGGGTATTTCTCGGGATTAATTCACCCCTCCACTTT	CAWTPGTGVFLGINSPLHF
.	TRBV5-1	.	TRBJ1-1	TGCGCCAGCAGATTACCCGGAGCAGATCCTACTGGCGGCACTGAAGCTTTCTTT	CASRLPGADPTGGTEAFF
.	TRBV7-2	.	TRBJ1-1	TGTGCCAGCAGAAACGGGCTCCGGGACACTGAAGCTTTCTTT	CASRNGLRDTEAFF
TRBD2	TRBV10-3	few	TRBJ2-1	TGTGCCTCTGTCAGCCCGGGCGGGGGGGACAATGAGCAGTTCTTC	CASVSPGGGDNEQFF
TRBD1	TRBV19	.	TRBJ2-1	TGTGCCAGTAGTCCGCTCTGGGACAGCAAAGGACGGTTGGTCAATGAGCAGTTCTTC	CASSPLWDSKGRLVNEQFF
.	TRBV5-1	.	TRBJ2-1	TGCGCCAGCAGCCAAGGGTATGAGCAGTTCTTC	CASSQGYEQFF
TRBD1	TRBV5-1	.	TRBJ2-6	TGCGCCAGCAGGGGACAGGGGAGCTCTGGGGCCAACGTCCTGACTTTC	CASRGQGSSGANVLTF
.	TRBV6-4	.	TRBJ1-6	TGTGCCAGCAGCCAAGGCGCGAATTCACCCCTCCACTTT	CASSQGANSPLHF
TRBD1	TRBV7-7	.	TRBJ2-1	TGTGCTACCGGCGACAGGGTGGGCAATGAGCAGTTCTTC	CATGDRVGNEQFF
TRBD1	TRBV9	.	TRBJ2-3	TGTGCCAGCAGCACCTACGGGGACAGCCTCACAGATACGCAGTATTTT	CASSTYGDSLTDTQYF
.	TRBV7-8	.	TRBJ1-1	TGTGCCAGCAGCTTGCCTACTACGCTGGTCGGTCCTGAAGCTTTCTTT	CASSLPTTLVGPEAFF
.	TRBV11-2	.	TRBJ2-7	TGTGCCAGCAGCTTATACGGCGGGCCCTACGAGCAGTACTTC	CASSLYGGPYEQYF
.	TRBV11-3	once	TRBJ2-3	TGTGCCAGCAGCAAAAGGGGGCTAGCGGGTGTAACAGATACGCAGTATTTT	CASSKRGLAGVTDTQYF
.	TRBV27	.	TRBJ2-5	TGTGCCAGCAGTTTATCGTGGAACCAAGAGACCCAGTACTTC	CASSLSWNQETQYF
.	TRBV29-1	.	TRBJ1-2	TGCAGCGTTGAAGGTCAGCTAAGCTACACCTTC	CSVEGQLSYTF
TRBD1	TRBV30	.	TRBJ2-7	TGTGCCTGGGCGACGCGGGACAGGGGAACCTACGAGCAGTACTTC	CAWATRDRGTYEQYF
TRBD2	TRBV2	.	TRBJ2-5	TGTGCCAGCAGAGGACTAGCGGGGGTTGGTGCGAAGACCCAGTACTTC	CASRGLAGVGAKTQYF
.	TRBV4-1	.	TRBJ2-2	TGCGCCAGCAGTCATTACCCACGTGGCACCGGGGAGCTGTTTTTT	CASSHYPRGTGELFF
.	TRBV6-6	.	TRBJ2-2	TGTGCCAGCTCCGCAGGGTGGAACACCGGGGAGCTGTTTTTT	CASSAGWNTGELFF
.	TRBV2	.	TRBJ2-2	TGTGCCAGTAGTAGAATGGGAGGGGAGCTGTTTTTT	CASSRMGGELFF
TRBD2	TRBV9	.	TRBJ2-3	TGTGCCAGCAGCACCCGTCCTGCGGGAGAATCAGATACGCAGTATTTT	CASSTRPAGESDTQYF
.	TRBV27	.	TRBJ1-3	TGTGCCAGCAGTTTAAGAGGGTCTGGAAACACCATATATTTT	CASSLRGSGNTIYF
.	TRBV30	.	TRBJ2-3	TGTGCCTGGAGCCCGGACCGAGATACGCAGTATTTT	CAWSPDRDTQYF
.	TRBV19	.	TRBJ2-2	TGTGCCAGTAGTATCCAGGGTACCGGGGAGCTGTTTTTT	CASSIQGTGELFF
.	TRBV6-5	.	TRBJ2-1	TGTGCCAGCAGTTACTCTGATGGGAGGGGGCATGAGCAGTTCTTC	CASSYSDGRGHEQFF
TRBD2	TRBV5-1	.	TRBJ2-3	TGCGCCAGCAGCTTGGTATCTAGCGGGGGGCGCACAGATACGCAGTATTTT	CASSLVSSGGRTDTQYF
.	TRBV10-3	medium-sized	TRBJ1-2	TGTGCCATCAGCGAAACGGCTGGCTACACCTTC	CAISETAGYTF
TRBD2	TRBV19	once	TRBJ2-1	TGTGCCAGTAGTCCGGTAGCGGGAGGCCTACAATGGCAGTTCTTC	CASSPVAGGLQWQFF
.	TRBV15	.	TRBJ2-3	TGTGCCACCAGCAGAGATCGGGCGGATACGCAGTATTTT	CATSRDRADTQYF
TRBD1	TRBV27	.	TRBJ1-2	TGTGCCAGCAGTTTAAGAGGGGAGGGGGCTCGGGGCTACACCTTC	CASSLRGEGARGYTF
TRBD1	TRBV29-1	.	TRBJ1-3	TGCAGCGCCGGGACAGGCGTCTCTGGAAACACCATATATTTT	CSAGTGVSGNTIYF
.	TRBV6-1	.	TRBJ1-2	TGTGCCTCCAGAGTGGGCACTAGCTGGGGCTACACCTTC	CASRVGTSWGYTF
.	TRBV30	.	TRBJ1-1	TGTGCCTGGAGTGTCCATCAGAACACTGAAGCTTTCTTT	CAWSVHQNTEAFF
TRBD2	TRBV4-1	once	TRBJ2-5	TGCGCCAGCAGCCAACCCTCCCTCCTAGCGGGAGGGCCAGAGACCCAGTACTTC	CASSQPSLLAGGPETQYF
.	TRBV5-6	.	TRBJ1-1	TGTGCCAGCAGCTTGACCGGCAAGAACACTGAAGCTTTCTTT	CASSLTGKNTEAFF